A selection of T cell receptor beta chains follows, all from one sample in a study of T cells in Graves' hyperthyroidism and ophthalmopathy. Each CDR3 protein is one row after TCRdb ran MiXCR on the multiplex PCR reads. The sample records about 380,000 distinct CDR3 sequences, roughly 12% being singletons. The sample taken for sequencing was blood. The receptors shown here come from a man aged 30 to 45 with Graves' hyperthyroidism that later progressed to Graves' ophthalmopathy. The conserved cysteine and the conserved F or W are not part of the CDR3 here.

V gene: TRBV18; J gene: TRBJ2-2; CDR3 protein: ASSPGVNRAGGELF
V gene: TRBV7-8; J gene: TRBJ2-7; CDR3 protein: ASSYRDLYEQY
V gene: TRBV12-3/TRBV12-4; J gene: TRBJ1-1; CDR3 protein: ASSLASGTEAF
V gene: TRBV30; J gene: TRBJ1-5; CDR3 protein: AWTKTRTNQPQH
V gene: TRBV18; J gene: TRBJ2-3; CDR3 protein: ASSLDGYPTDTQY
V gene: TRBV20-1; J gene: TRBJ1-4; CDR3 protein: SARDQEGVAGNEKLF
V gene: TRBV14; J gene: TRBJ1-4; CDR3 protein: ASSPRWAGGGEKLF
V gene: TRBV19; J gene: TRBJ1-1; CDR3 protein: ASSIRSGTMNTEAF
V gene: TRBV20-1; J gene: TRBJ2-4; CDR3 protein: SARVTRTGVKNIQY
V gene: TRBV28; J gene: TRBJ2-3; CDR3 protein: ASPPSPGSADTQY
V gene: TRBV19; J gene: TRBJ2-2; CDR3 protein: ASSIGYANTRELF
V gene: TRBV6-1; J gene: TRBJ1-2; CDR3 protein: ASRGFGYGYT
V gene: TRBV6-5; J gene: TRBJ1-2; CDR3 protein: ASSYSGRVDYGYT
V gene: TRBV12-3/TRBV12-4; J gene: TRBJ1-3; CDR3 protein: ASSFPGTGDAGNTTY
V gene: TRBV20-1; J gene: TRBJ1-2; CDR3 protein: SASTGSPNYGYT
V gene: TRBV27; J gene: TRBJ1-4; CDR3 protein: ASSIRVGEKLF
V gene: TRBV5-6; J gene: TRBJ2-7; CDR3 protein: ASSLGWRGTYEQY
V gene: TRBV12-3/TRBV12-4; J gene: TRBJ1-6; CDR3 protein: ASSLRQSRSPLH
V gene: TRBV9; J gene: TRBJ1-3; CDR3 protein: ASSVDSGNTIY
V gene: TRBV11-2; J gene: TRBJ1-1; CDR3 protein: ASSQLGRQSAF
V gene: TRBV5-4; J gene: TRBJ2-7; CDR3 protein: ASSSPPDAGGPYEQY
V gene: TRBV3-1; J gene: TRBJ1-1; CDR3 protein: ASSQRSWAEAF
V gene: TRBV6-1; J gene: TRBJ2-1; CDR3 protein: ASSQAGGPTDEQF
V gene: TRBV6-1; J gene: TRBJ1-2; CDR3 protein: ASSVDWGYQYRYGYT
V gene: TRBV12-3/TRBV12-4; J gene: TRBJ2-5; CDR3 protein: ASRRLAGVETQY
V gene: TRBV11-1; J gene: TRBJ1-1; CDR3 protein: ASTGAMMNTEAF
V gene: TRBV2; J gene: TRBJ1-2; CDR3 protein: ASSDRYGYT
V gene: TRBV6-1; J gene: TRBJ2-3; CDR3 protein: ASSELITDTQY
V gene: TRBV20-1; J gene: TRBJ2-1; CDR3 protein: SVTSGGTYYNEQF
V gene: TRBV28; J gene: TRBJ2-3; CDR3 protein: ASSEQGAFTDTQY
V gene: TRBV27; J gene: TRBJ1-5; CDR3 protein: ASGQGGNQPQH
V gene: TRBV28; J gene: TRBJ2-6; CDR3 protein: ASSFYTGTGGGGANVLT
V gene: TRBV7-8; J gene: TRBJ1-1; CDR3 protein: ASSSGGYTEAF
V gene: TRBV19; J gene: TRBJ1-1; CDR3 protein: ASSINRDTGISEAF
V gene: TRBV29-1; J gene: TRBJ1-2; CDR3 protein: SVERTDRGYGYT
V gene: TRBV30; J gene: TRBJ2-5; CDR3 protein: AWSVLAGAMVETQY
V gene: TRBV11-1; J gene: TRBJ1-6; CDR3 protein: ASSLGQGINSPLH
V gene: TRBV9; J gene: TRBJ1-5; CDR3 protein: ASSVGNGNQPQH
V gene: TRBV10-2; J gene: TRBJ1-6; CDR3 protein: AGPRDRGYSPLH
V gene: TRBV27; J gene: TRBJ1-5; CDR3 protein: ASSLGGPLFNQPQH
V gene: TRBV20-1; J gene: TRBJ1-1; CDR3 protein: SARDVRDGEAF
V gene: TRBV6-1; J gene: TRBJ2-1; CDR3 protein: ASSEFSSYNEQF